The T cell receptor (beta chain) under discussion was sequenced for a study of T cell responses to AZD1222 COVID-19 vaccine. Broader study findings: Of spike-specific TCRs, nearly half reportedly target regions left unmutated in variants. There were mostly white British donors and more females than males, and clonal diversity was possibly underestimated. Sampling that yielded the repertoires occurred only after the peak T cell response.

The V gene's germline CDR1 is MNHNY and CDR2 SVGAGI (reference sequence). The CDR3 extends over 16 amino acids. The V gene end was trimmed by 4 bases and the J gene end by 8 bases; junction bases not matched to a gene: 14. Profiled with immunoSEQ multiplex PCR; TCRdb holds only in-frame clones, not every one. Seen here are over 95,000 clones, 90% to 95% observed once, and the top ten hold approximately 4.9%. As regards this clone: Its specificity is unknown.

The sequence was obtained from an adult in good health. The starting material was peripheral blood, obtained on day 0 of AZD1222 vaccination. This chain links TRBV6-6 with TRBJ1-2; 9 nucleotides align to TRBD1. The CDR3 region has the DNA TGTGCCAGCAGTTTGGGACAGGGCAGGGTGTCCGACGGCTACACCTTC. It yields the protein CASSLGQGRVSDGYTF.